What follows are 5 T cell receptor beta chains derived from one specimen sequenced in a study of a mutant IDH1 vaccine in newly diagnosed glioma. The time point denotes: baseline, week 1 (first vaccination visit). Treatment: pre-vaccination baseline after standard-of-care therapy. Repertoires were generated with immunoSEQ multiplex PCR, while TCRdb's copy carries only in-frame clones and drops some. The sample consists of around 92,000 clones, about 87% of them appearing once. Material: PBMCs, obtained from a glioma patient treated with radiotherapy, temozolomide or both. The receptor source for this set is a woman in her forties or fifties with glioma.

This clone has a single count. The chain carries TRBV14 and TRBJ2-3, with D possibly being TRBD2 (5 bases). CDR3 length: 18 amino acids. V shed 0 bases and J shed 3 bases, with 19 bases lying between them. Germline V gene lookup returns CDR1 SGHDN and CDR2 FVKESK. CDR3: CASSQERPSWTGTDTQYF. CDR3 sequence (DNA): TGTGCCAGCAGCCAAGAAAGGCCCAGTTGGACGGGGACAGATACGCAGTATTTT. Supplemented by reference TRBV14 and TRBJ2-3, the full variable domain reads EAGVTQFPSHSVIEKGQTVTLRCDPISGHDNLYWYRRVMGKEIKFLLHFVKESKQDESGMPNNRFLAERTGGTYSTLKVQPAELEDSGVYFCASSQERPSWTGTDTQYFGPGTRLTVL.

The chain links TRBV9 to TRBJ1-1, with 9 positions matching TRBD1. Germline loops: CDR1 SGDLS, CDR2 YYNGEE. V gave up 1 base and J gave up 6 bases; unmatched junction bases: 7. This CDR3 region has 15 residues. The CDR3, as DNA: TGTGCCAGCAGCGTAACGACAGGGGGGACAGCTGAAGCTTTCTTT. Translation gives CASSVTTGGTAEAFF.

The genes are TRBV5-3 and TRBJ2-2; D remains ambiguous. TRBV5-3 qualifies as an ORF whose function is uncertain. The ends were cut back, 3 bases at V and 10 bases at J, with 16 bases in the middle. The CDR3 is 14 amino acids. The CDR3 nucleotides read TGTGCCAGAAGCTCATATGTGGGAAATGAGGAGCTGTTTTTT. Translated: CARSSYVGNEELFF.

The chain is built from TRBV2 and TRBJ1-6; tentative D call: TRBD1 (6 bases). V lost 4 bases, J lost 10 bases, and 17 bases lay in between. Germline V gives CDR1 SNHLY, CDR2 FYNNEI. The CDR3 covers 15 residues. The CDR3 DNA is TGTGCCAGCAGTGGAGAGGGGGGAAAATTGTCACCCCTCCACTTT. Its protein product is CASSGEGGKLSPLHF. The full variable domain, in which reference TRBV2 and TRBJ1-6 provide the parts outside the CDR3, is EPEVTQTPSHQVTQMGQEVILRCVPISNHLYFYWYRQILGQKVEFLVSFYNNEISEKSEIFDDQFSVERPDGSNFTLKIRSTKLEDSAMYFCASSGEGGKLSPLHFGNGTRLTVT.

For the CDR3, the DNA is TGTGCCAGCAGCAAAGCGGCGGGGAACTGCTACGAGCAGTACTTC. It specifies CASSKAAGNCYEQYF. The V and J genes are TRBV21-1 and TRBJ2-7; the listed D gene, TRBD2, was not tested against the DNA. TRBV21-1 is annotated as a pseudogene. The CDR3 loop spans 15 amino acids.